This TCR beta chain was obtained from a study of blood T cells in healthy people across ages. Study-wide results and caveats: Comparison with aged donors showed that long-lived donors had more naive CD4+ cells and higher diversity. As age increased, TCR beta diversity per million T cells fell in a roughly linear fashion.

This clonotype appeared many times. Its antigen is still unknown. Isolating PBMCs gave at least 6.5 million of these cells per sample. Then a second PCR, running roughly 7 to 11 cycles, was carried out with a sample-barcoded 5' primer and a J-beta primer mix. A single record per CDR3 protein comes from TCRdb applying MiXCR to the 5' RACE reads. The sample lists over 600,000 distinct CDR3 sequences; approximately 21% were seen once. The germline V gene has CDR1 LGHDT and CDR2 YNNKEL (reference sequence). The CDR3 runs to 15 residues. With 0 bases removed from V and 3 bases from J, the gap between germline ends came to 9 bases.

The chain combines TRBV3-1 with TRBJ2-1; D is unclear. The sequenced material came from blood. This TCR was sampled from a man between 70 and 80 years old in good health. The CDR3 DNA reads TGTGCCAGCAGCCAAGATCTTGGAGACTACAATGAGCAGTTCTTC. Amino acids: CASSQDLGDYNEQFF.